These 9 T cell receptor beta chains were all obtained from the same sample, sequenced in a study of blood T cell repertoires in COVID-19. Assay used: immunoSEQ multiplex PCR; TCRdb lists only in-frame clones, some missing. The sample lists 100,000 to 120,000 clones, approximately 80% seen once, with roughly two fifths in the top ten. The sample was peripheral blood. Every receptor here comes from a man older than 75 with acute or convalescent COVID-19.

The rearrangement links TRBV5-4 to TRBJ2-1; 7 positions agree with TRBD2. V shed 3 bases, J shed 0 bases, and the junction held 3 bases outside the gene matches. Per germline, CDR1 SGHNT and CDR2 YYREEE (reference sequence). CDR3 length equals 15 residues. Here the CDR3 reads CASSSLAASYNEQFF. CDR3 bases: TGTGCCAGCAGCTCGCTAGCGGCCTCCTACAATGAGCAGTTCTTC. Using reference TRBV5-4 and TRBJ2-1 for the parts outside the CDR3, the full variable domain is ETGVTQSPTHLIKTRGQQVTLRCSSQSGHNTVSWYQQALGQGPQFIFQYYREEENGRGNFPPRFSGLQFPNYSSELNVNALELDDSALYLCASSSLAASYNEQFFGPGTRLTVL.

The J gene is TRBJ2-1, the V gene TRBV3-1 (or the pseudogene TRBV3-2); a weak D match, TRBD2 (5 bases). In germline, CDR1 is LGHDT, CDR2 YNNKEL (reference sequence). The CDR3 spans 16 residues. V lost 4 bases and J lost 0, with 13 bases in between. CDR3 sequence (DNA): TGTGCCAGCAGCCCCCGAGGGCGAAGCTCCTACAATGAGCAGTTCTTC. Translated: CASSPRGRSSYNEQFF.

The chain is built from TRBV19 and TRBJ2-1; TRBD2 agrees at 7 bases. The V gene end was trimmed by 3 bases and the J gene end by 0 bases; junction bases not matched to a gene: 20. Germline CDR1 reads LNHDA; CDR2 reads SQIVND (reference sequence). The CDR3 length is 21 residues. CDR3 bases: TGTGCCAGTAGTATGGGACTAAAAGAGCTCCTACAGGAGAGCTCCTACAATGAGCAGTTCTTC. Protein product: CASSMGLKELLQESSYNEQFF. Full variable domain (missing parts from reference TRBV19 and TRBJ2-1): DGGITQSPKYLFRKEGQNVTLSCEQNLNHDAMYWYRQDPGQGLRLIYYSQIVNDFQKGDIAEGYSVSREKKESFPLTVTSAQKNPTAFYLCASSMGLKELLQESSYNEQFFGPGTRLTVL.

This sequence joins TRBV7-8 and TRBJ1-1, with 8 bases identical to TRBD1. The length of the CDR3 is 15 residues. The germline gives CDR1 SGHVS, CDR2 FQNEAQ. With 3 bases clipped from V and 1 base from J, the junction kept 4 bases outside the gene matches. CDR3 sequence reads: CASSFTGGANTEAFF. The CDR3, as DNA: TGTGCCAGCAGCTTTACAGGGGGGGCGAACACTGAAGCTTTCTTT.

The V call is TRBV27, the J call TRBJ2-7; tentative D call: TRBD2 (6 bases). V lost 5 bases and J 1 base, leaving 15 bases between the germline ends. The CDR3 consists of 15 residues. CDR1 is MNHEY, CDR2 SMNVEV, per germline (reference sequence). For the CDR3, the DNA is TGTGCCAGCAGTCAAGGGACTGACTATTCCTACGAGCAGTACTTC. This encodes CASSQGTDYSYEQYF.

The J gene is TRBJ1-4, the V gene TRBV4-1; 11 bases agree with TRBD1. The CDR3 runs 15 residues. The V and J ends lost 4 bases and 5 bases, in that order; junction bases with no gene match: 3. The V gene's germline CDR1 is MGHRA and CDR2 YSYEKL. The CDR3 region is CASSPRTGGNEKLFF. The CDR3 bases are TGCGCCAGCAGCCCTAGGACAGGGGGCAATGAAAAACTGTTTTTT.

The chain has TRBV19 and TRBJ1-4; TRBD1 matches 7 bases. CDR1 is LNHDA and CDR2 is SQIVND in the germline V gene (reference sequence). This CDR3 has 15 residues. V dropped 5 bases and J dropped 5; count of bases not matched to a gene: 8. This CDR3 is CASSPPGQPNEKLFF. The CDR3 DNA reads as TGTGCCAGTAGTCCACCGGGACAGCCAAATGAAAAACTGTTTTTT.

V is TRBV7-2 and J is TRBJ1-1; 11 bases map to TRBD1. Germline lookup yields CDR1 SGHTA and CDR2 FQGNSA. V lost 5 bases and J lost 5; bases outside the gene matches: 10. The CDR3 contains 16 residues. In DNA form, the CDR3 reads TGTGCCAGCAGCGTACGGGACAGGGGGGGTAGGACTGAAGCTTTCTTT. It encodes CASSVRDRGGRTEAFF. Full variable domain (remainder filled in from reference TRBV7-2 and TRBJ1-1): GAGVSQSPSNKVTEKGKDVELRCDPISGHTALYWYRQSLGQGLEFLIYFQGNSAPDKSGLPSDRFSAERTGGSVSTLTIQRTQQEDSAVYLCASSVRDRGGRTEAFFGQGTRLTVV.

J is TRBJ1-4 and V is TRBV5-1; D call uncertain. CDR1 and CDR2 from the germline V gene are SGHRS and YFSETQ. The V gene lost 1 base and the J gene lost 7 bases, with 14 bases spanning the gap. This CDR3 has 15 amino acids. Here the CDR3 DNA reads TGCGCCAGCAGCTTGTCCGGGTCGGATGGTGAAAAACTGTTTTTT. Its translation is CASSLSGSDGEKLFF.